This T cell receptor beta chain stems from a study of a mutant IDH1 vaccine in newly diagnosed glioma. About the study: Patients in the study were vaccinated eight times, receiving shots in weeks 1, 3, 5, 7, 11, 15, 19 and 23. The treated population exhibited a male proportion of around 62%, a female proportion of about 38%, and a mean age of around 40 years.

There are 13 residues in the CDR3. Trimming pared 8 bases from V and 1 base from J, leaving 7 bases between. Germline V gene data show CDR1 as SGHRS and CDR2 as YFSETQ. Concerning this clone: Antigen: not known.

Time point reported: week 11, during vaccination. Every single dose of the vaccine, 300 ug of mutant IDH1 20-mer peptide, came with topical imiquimod. Produced via immunoSEQ multiplex PCR; TCRdb's table is partial and in-frame only. The sample contains 110,000 or so clones, about 90% of which appear only once. The sequence came from a woman between 50 and 59 years old with glioma. This chain joins TRBV5-1 and TRBJ2-6; no definite D call. Sequenced here: PBMCs, sampled from a glioma patient whose treatment included an IDH1 peptide vaccine. The CDR3 is CASHGSGANVLTF. The CDR3 DNA is TGCGCCAGTCATGGGTCTGGGGCCAACGTCCTGACTTTC.